Below are 14 T cell receptor beta chains sequenced from a single sample in a study of T cells in Graves' hyperthyroidism and ophthalmopathy (dated by TCRdb to about 2019). The library was prepared using multiplex PCR. The instrument was an Illumina HiSeq 2000. The TCR beta CDR3 regions were amplified from RNA transcripts. A first-round RT-PCR of the TCR CDR3 used the HTBI primer set with the Qiagen OneStep RT-PCR kit. TCRdb reprocessing: public reads trimmed at Q25 with fastp, clones called with MiXCR, in-frame beta chains kept. Rows are combined by CDR3 protein, so each entry shows the most common genes and DNA. In all, the sample holds more than 500,000 distinct CDR3 sequences, and 40% to 50% of those were seen once. The ten largest account for 35% to 50% of the sample. Sequenced: peripheral blood or thyroid tissue (not recorded which). The receptors were sampled from an adult woman with Graves' disease, either hyperthyroidism or ophthalmopathy (not recorded which).

V is TRBV20-1 and J is TRBJ1-2; the match to TRBD1 covers 7 bases. After removal of 5 bases from V and 4 bases from J, the junction contained 13 bases not matched to a gene. The V gene's germline CDR1 is DFQATT and CDR2 SNEGSKA (reference sequence). The CDR3 is 15 amino acids. CDR3 in amino acids: CSARPQGQFGYGYTF. In nucleotides, the CDR3 is TGCAGTGCTCGACCCCAGGGACAGTTCGGCTATGGCTACACCTTC.

This clonotype was observed a few times. This chain joins TRBV29-1 and TRBJ2-7; 8 bases fit TRBD2. The J call may not be correct, given that the DNA end is closer to TRBJ2-1. The CDR3 is made up of 15 amino acids. Germline V gives CDR1 SQVTM, CDR2 ANQGSEA. This chain's CDR3 is CSVEGAGLGYNEQFF. The CDR3 DNA reads TGCAGCGTTGAAGGGGCGGGACTAGGTTACAATGAGCAGTTCTTC.

This clonotype was detected many times. The chain recombines TRBV6-6 with TRBJ2-5; D not certain. The germline V and J ends were trimmed by 0 bases and 5 bases, with 16 bases remaining between them. This CDR3 comprises 16 residues. Looked up from germline, CDR1 is MNHNY and CDR2 is SVGAGI (reference sequence). CDR3 nucleotides: TGTGCCAGCAGTTACTCGATTGTTAGGGCCGCGGAGACCCAGTACTTC. This codes for CASSYSIVRAAETQYF.

Turning to this clonotype: It may be a read error: a sequence one base away is much more abundant. The chain employs TRBV24-1 and TRBJ2-5, with D possibly being TRBD2 (5 bases). The CDR3 is 14 amino acids. The germline CDR1 and CDR2 sequences are KGHDR and SFDVKD. DNA of the CDR3: TGTACCACCAGTGATCAAGGACTGCAAGAGACCCAGTACTTC. Its translation: CTTSDQGLQETQYF.

In its sample, this clonotype was seen many times. The chain joins TRBV12-3 or TRBV12-4 to TRBJ1-1; D might be TRBD1 (6 bases). This CDR3 has 14 residues. Deletions cut 7 bases from V and 1 base from J, with 13 bases between. The CDR3 region is CASNTQGTNTEAFF. CDR3 sequence (DNA): TGTGCCAGCAATACTCAGGGGACGAACACTGAAGCTTTCTTT.

This clonotype has at least ten counts. The chain uses TRBV7-8 and TRBJ1-5; 7 bases match TRBD1. This CDR3 spans 13 amino acids. The germline CDR1 and CDR2 sequences are SGHVS and FQNEAQ. Trimming removed 5 bases from V and 6 bases from J; junction bases left unmatched: 4. As DNA, the CDR3 is TGTGCCAGCAGCACAGGGGTAGCTCAGCCCCAGCATTTT. Amino acids: CASSTGVAQPQHF.

This clonotype was observed many times. An end of the junction differs from the germline gene, which may be a read error. This chain uses TRBV5-1 with TRBJ2-7; TRBD1 matches 10 bases. This CDR3 contains 14 residues. The germline CDR1 and CDR2 sequences are SGHRS and YFSETQ. This chain's CDR3 is CASSWGQGSHEQYF. CDR3 DNA: TGCGCAAGCAGCTGGGGACAGGGGAGCCACGAGCAGTACTTC.

This clonotype has at least ten counts. J is TRBJ1-1 and V is TRBV3-1, with D possibly TRBD1 on 5 matching bases. The germline CDR1 and CDR2 sequences are LGHDT and YNNKEL (reference sequence). V lost 4 bases, J lost 4 bases, and 16 bases lay in between. CDR3 length: 15 residues. The CDR3 here is CASSPRAGQGTEAFF. CDR3 bases: TGTGCCAGCAGCCCCCGGGCTGGGCAGGGCACTGAAGCTTTCTTT. The full variable domain, in which reference TRBV3-1 and TRBJ1-1 provide the parts outside the CDR3, is DTAVSQTPKYLVTQMGNDKSIKCEQNLGHDTMYWYKQDSKKFLKIMFSYNNKELIINETVPNRFSPKSPDKAHLNLHINSLELGDSAVYFCASSPRAGQGTEAFFGQGTRLTVV.

The chain combines TRBV14 with TRBJ1-1; D ambiguous. The CDR3 extends over 14 amino acids. With 8 bases removed from V and 1 base from J, the gap between germline ends came to 14 bases. The germline gives CDR1 SGHDN, CDR2 FVKESK. CDR3 in DNA: TGTGCCAGCTCCTTCGGACCGACGAACACTGAAGCTTTCTTT. This encodes CASSFGPTNTEAFF.

Only one count was recorded for this clonotype. No DNA is shown, since the ends of the CDR3 on it are uncertain; the CDR3 is the one TCRdb lists. The V call is TRBV15, the J call TRBJ2-2; the DNA was not compared with TRBD1, the D call given in the table. Germline CDR1 is LNHNV and CDR2 is YYDKDF (reference sequence). Termini included, the CDR3 measures 14 amino acids. CDR3 sequence: CATFGTHSPGSCFF.

This clonotype was found many times. The rearrangement uses TRBV4-2 and TRBJ1-4; possibly TRBD1 for D (5 bases). This CDR3 contains 15 residues. CDR1 and CDR2 (germline): LGHNA, YNFKEQ. Trimming removed 0 bases from V and 6 bases from J, with 11 bases in between. Here the CDR3 DNA reads TGTGCCAGCAGCCAAGAGGGGCAGGGAGATGAAAAACTGTTTTTT. This encodes CASSQEGQGDEKLFF.

This clonotype was observed many times. This chain joins TRBV7-2 and TRBJ1-2, with 7 bases matching TRBD1. CDR1 and CDR2 (germline): SGHTA, FQGNSA. This CDR3 has 16 residues. With V trimmed by 3 bases and J by 2 bases, 9 bases remained unmatched. CDR3 residues: CASSFPQGGGNYGYTF. The CDR3 DNA reads as TGTGCCAGCAGCTTCCCTCAGGGAGGGGGCAACTATGGCTACACCTTC.

This clonotype was observed many times. The chain joins TRBV6-1 to TRBJ1-2; TRBD1 matches 7 bases. The CDR3 runs to 13 residues. Germline values: CDR1 MNHNS, CDR2 SASEGT. V was pared by 10 bases and J by 4 bases, with 9 bases of the junction left unmatched. As DNA, the CDR3 is TGTGCCACCTACCGGGACAGAACCTATGGCTACACCTTC. The encoded protein is CATYRDRTYGYTF.

This clonotype appeared many times. The V and J genes are TRBV2 and TRBJ2-5; D is unresolved. The CDR3 is 15 residues long. Germline V gene data show CDR1 as SNHLY and CDR2 as FYNNEI. V gave up 1 base and J gave up 5 bases, with 14 bases separating them. CDR3 nucleotide sequence: TGTGCCAGCAGTGAAGTAGCTAGTGCCGGGGAGACCCAGTACTTC. This encodes CASSEVASAGETQYF.